One sample yielded the 14 T cell receptor beta chains listed below, sequenced in a study of shared clonotypes between healthy human individuals. Repertoires were generated with immunoSEQ multiplex PCR, while TCRdb's copy carries only in-frame clones and drops some. The top ten hold about 0.39% of the sample, which has some 2.4 million clones, roughly 93% seen once. What was sequenced was naive CD4+ T cells from PBMCs. Sample subset: CD45RA+ positively selected. The receptors here all came from a man aged 18 to 29 in good health. Some clones in this sample may be carry-over from other donors' samples.

The rearrangement uses TRBV6-5 and TRBJ2-7, with D uncertain. Trimming removed 5 bases from V and 0 bases from J, with 8 bases in between. The CDR3 has 13 amino acids. Germline CDR1 MNHEY, CDR2 SVGAGI. CDR3 DNA: TGTGCCAGCAGTCCCCGACACTCCTACGAGCAGTACTTC. Residues: CASSPRHSYEQYF.

Of note for this clone: Other DNA sequences in this sample translate to the same CDR3. The J gene is TRBJ1-1, the V gene TRBV30; D is undetermined. The V gene's germline CDR1 is GTSNPN and CDR2 SVGIG (reference sequence). Deletions cut 2 bases from V and 4 bases from J, with 5 bases between. The CDR3 is 11 residues long. CDR3 amino acids: CAWSRSTEAFF. The DNA for the CDR3 is TGTGCCTGGAGTCGGTCCACTGAAGCTTTCTTT.

This clone occurred a few times. The rearrangement uses TRBV4-3 and TRBJ1-2; no clear D. The V end lost 3 bases, the J end lost 4 bases, and 9 bases lay between the germline ends. Germline CDR1 is LGHNA and CDR2 is YSLEER. CDR3 size: 13 residues. CDR3 region: CASSQDQAYGYTF. CDR3 nucleotide sequence: TGCGCCAGCAGCCAGGACCAAGCCTATGGCTACACCTTC.

The count of this clone is one. The CDR3 here is CASSHSTGQETQYF. CDR3 bases: TGTGCCAGCTCACACTCGACAGGGCAAGAGACCCAGTACTTC. The chain employs TRBV18 and TRBJ2-5, with 7 bases that match TRBD1. J gave up 2 bases and V 4 bases, and 4 bases lay outside the gene matches. Germline V CDR1 and CDR2: KGHSH, LQKENI. This CDR3 has 14 amino acids. Full variable domain (outside the CDR3, taken from reference TRBV18 and TRBJ2-5): NAGVMQNPRHLVRRRGQEARLRCSPMKGHSHVYWYRQLPEEGLKFMVYLQKENIIDESGMPKERFSAEFPKEGPSILRIQQVVRGDSAAYFCASSHSTGQETQYFGPGTRLLVL.

The chain employs TRBV6-6 and TRBJ1-5; TRBD1 aligns across 7 bases. V was pared by 10 bases and J by 1 base, with 13 bases of the junction left unmatched. Germline CDR1 is MNHNY and CDR2 is SVGAGI (reference sequence). The CDR3 extends over 16 amino acids. CDR3 in DNA: TGTGCCACCTCGTATAGGTCGGACAGGAGCAATCAGCCCCAGCATTTT. Translation gives CATSYRSDRSNQPQHF.

This chain links TRBV4-1 with TRBJ2-7; 9 nucleotides line up with TRBD2. The CDR3 extends over 14 amino acids. Germline assignment: CDR1 MGHRA and CDR2 YSYEKL. Losses at the gene ends were 6 bases for V and 3 bases for J; bases not matched to a gene: 6. The CDR3, as DNA: TGCGCCAGCAGACTCACTAGCGGGCGCTACGAGCAGTACTTC. This encodes CASRLTSGRYEQYF.

The V call is TRBV28, the J call TRBJ1-2; D is ambiguous. The V gene lost 2 bases and the J gene lost 3 bases, with 10 bases spanning the gap. The CDR3 consists of 14 residues. CDR1 is MDHEN and CDR2 is SYDVKM in the germline V gene. The CDR3 loop is CASSLLGVDYGYTF. The CDR3 DNA is TGTGCCAGCAGTTTACTTGGGGTGGACTATGGCTACACCTTC.

The rearrangement uses TRBV5-4 and TRBJ2-5; 7 bases match TRBD1. CDR3 length: 16 residues. With V trimmed by 4 bases and J by 2 bases, 11 bases remained unmatched. CDR1 is SGHNT, CDR2 YYREEE, per germline (reference sequence). CDR3 in DNA: TGTGCCAGCAGCCCGATTTCCGGGACAGAACAAGAGACCCAGTACTTC. It yields the protein CASSPISGTEQETQYF. The variable domain in full, with the rest retrieved from reference TRBV5-4 and TRBJ2-5, is ETGVTQSPTHLIKTRGQQVTLRCSSQSGHNTVSWYQQALGQGPQFIFQYYREEENGRGNFPPRFSGLQFPNYSSELNVNALELDDSALYLCASSPISGTEQETQYFGPGTRLLVL.

V is TRBV6-5 and J is TRBJ1-3; D possibly corresponds to TRBD1 (5 bases). V gave up 4 bases and J gave up 0 bases, with 13 bases separating them. Per the germline V gene, CDR1 is MNHEY and CDR2 is SVGAGI. The CDR3 is 16 residues long. CDR3 bases: TGTGCCAGCAGTTTGGGACTCGCGAGCTCTGGAAACACCATATATTTT. This translates into CASSLGLASSGNTIYF.

The rearrangement joins TRBV27 to TRBJ1-2, with 7 bases aligning to TRBD1. The J segment lost 1 base and the V segment lost 2 bases, leaving 4 bases of the junction unmatched. The CDR3 length is 15 residues. Germline CDR1 reads MNHEY; CDR2 reads SMNVEV (reference sequence). The CDR3 sequence: CASSLRQGLNYGYTF. Here the CDR3 DNA reads TGTGCCAGCAGTTTAAGACAGGGTCTTAACTATGGCTACACCTTC.

This chain connects TRBV16 to TRBJ1-1, with 10 bases identical to TRBD1. Germline trimming cut 2 bases from V and 4 bases from J; bases unmatched to any gene: 4. The CDR3 totals 15 residues. Germline V lookup: CDR1 KGHSY, CDR2 FQNENV. The CDR3 DNA is TGTGCCAGCAGCCAAACGGACAGGGGGGGCACTGAAGCTTTCTTT. As protein: CASSQTDRGGTEAFF.

The rearrangement joins TRBV7-3 to TRBJ1-2, with 7 bases matching TRBD1. The J segment lost 6 bases and the V segment lost 4 bases, leaving 5 bases of the junction unmatched. CDR1 and CDR2 (germline): SGHTA, FQGTGA. CDR3 length: 13 residues. The CDR3 sequence is CASSSNRGDGYTF. The CDR3 DNA sequence: TGTGCCAGCAGCTCCAACAGGGGAGATGGCTACACCTTC.

V gene TRBV5-1 combines with J gene TRBJ1-2; D is perhaps TRBD1 (5 bases). CDR3 size: 14 residues. V was cut by 0 bases and J by 5 bases, with 11 bases left in between. Germline V CDR1 and CDR2: SGHRS, YFSETQ. The chain's CDR3 is CASSLVTEGYGYTF. CDR3 nucleotide sequence: TGCGCCAGCAGCTTGGTGACAGAGGGGTATGGCTACACCTTC.

The rearrangement joins TRBV4-1 to TRBJ2-7; 11 nucleotides agree with TRBD2. The CDR3 covers 17 residues. Germline trimming cut 0 bases from V and 8 bases from J; bases unmatched to any gene: 12. CDR1 and CDR2 from the germline V gene are MGHRA and YSYEKL. CDR3 sequence (DNA): TGCGCCAGCAGCCAAGATCGGGCTAGCGGGAGGAGTGTGAAGCAGTACTTC. Translating gives CASSQDRASGRSVKQYF.